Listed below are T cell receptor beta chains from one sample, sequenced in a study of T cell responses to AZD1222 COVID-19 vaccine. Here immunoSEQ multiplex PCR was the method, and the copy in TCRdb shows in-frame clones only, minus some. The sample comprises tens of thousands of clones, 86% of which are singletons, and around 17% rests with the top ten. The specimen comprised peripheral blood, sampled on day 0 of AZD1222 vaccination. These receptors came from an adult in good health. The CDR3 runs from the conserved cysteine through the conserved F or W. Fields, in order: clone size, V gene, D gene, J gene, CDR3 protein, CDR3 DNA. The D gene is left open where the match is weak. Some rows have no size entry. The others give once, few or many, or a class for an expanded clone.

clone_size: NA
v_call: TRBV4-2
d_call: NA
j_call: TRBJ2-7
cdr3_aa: CASSQEARWDPYEQYF
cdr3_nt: TGTGCCAGCAGCCAAGAGGCAAGGTGGGATCCCTACGAGCAGTACTTC

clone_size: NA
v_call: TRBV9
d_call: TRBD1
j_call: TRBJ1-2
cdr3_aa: CASSSEGTGRGYTF
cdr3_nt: TGTGCCAGCAGCTCAGAGGGGACAGGGAGAGGCTACACCTTC

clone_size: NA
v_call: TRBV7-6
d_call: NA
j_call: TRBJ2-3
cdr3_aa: CASSQGPGRDTQYF
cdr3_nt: TGTGCCAGCAGTCAGGGGCCGGGCCGGGATACGCAGTATTTT

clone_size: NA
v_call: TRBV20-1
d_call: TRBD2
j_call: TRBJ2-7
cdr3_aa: CSASSGRVFSRSEQYF
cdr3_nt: TGCAGTGCCAGTAGCGGGAGAGTATTCTCCAGGTCCGAGCAGTACTTC

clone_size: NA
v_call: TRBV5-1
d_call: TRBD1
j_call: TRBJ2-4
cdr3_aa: CASSLARQGANIQYF
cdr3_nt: TGCGCCAGCAGCTTGGCCAGACAGGGGGCAAACATTCAGTACTTC

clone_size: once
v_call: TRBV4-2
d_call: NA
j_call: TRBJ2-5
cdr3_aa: CASSQDPSTGETQYF
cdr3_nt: TGTGCCAGCAGCCAAGATCCTAGTACTGGAGAGACCCAGTACTTC

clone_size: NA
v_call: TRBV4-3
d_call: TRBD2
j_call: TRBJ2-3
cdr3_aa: CASSLTGTSLSDTQYF
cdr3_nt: TGCGCCAGCAGCCTAACCGGGACTAGCTTAAGTGATACGCAGTATTTT

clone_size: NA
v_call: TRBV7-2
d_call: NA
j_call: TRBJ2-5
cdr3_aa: CASSPAALWGGGTQYF
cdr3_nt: TGTGCCAGCAGCCCCGCGGCCCTCTGGGGAGGAGGGACCCAGTACTTC

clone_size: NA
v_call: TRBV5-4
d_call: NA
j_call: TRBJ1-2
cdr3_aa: CASSFWGARGVGYTF
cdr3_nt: TGTGCCAGCAGCTTCTGGGGGGCGAGAGGGGTTGGCTACACCTTC

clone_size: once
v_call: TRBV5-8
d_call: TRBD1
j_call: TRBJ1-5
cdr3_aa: CASGTGQAYSNQPQHF
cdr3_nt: TGTGCCAGCGGTACAGGACAGGCATATAGCAATCAGCCCCAGCATTTT

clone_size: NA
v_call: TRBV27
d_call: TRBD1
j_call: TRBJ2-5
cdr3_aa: CASSPLTGGGQETQYF
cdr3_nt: TGTGCCAGCAGCCCCCTCACAGGGGGAGGTCAAGAGACCCAGTACTTC

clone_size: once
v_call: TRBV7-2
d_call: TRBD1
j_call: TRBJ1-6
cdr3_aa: CASSLDWTGSNSPLHF
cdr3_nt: TGTGCCAGCAGCTTAGACTGGACAGGAAGCAATTCACCCCTCCACTTT

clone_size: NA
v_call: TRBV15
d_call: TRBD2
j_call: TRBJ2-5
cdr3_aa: CATSRDRGEGETQYF
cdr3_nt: TGTGCCACCAGCAGAGATCGGGGGGAGGGAGAGACCCAGTACTTC

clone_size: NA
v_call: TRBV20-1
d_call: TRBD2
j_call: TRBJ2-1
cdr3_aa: CSASRSGTSSYNEQFF
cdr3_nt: TGCAGTGCTAGTCGGAGCGGGACGAGCTCCTACAATGAGCAGTTCTTC

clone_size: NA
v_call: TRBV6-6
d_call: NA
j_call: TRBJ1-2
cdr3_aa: CASGGRRNYGYTF
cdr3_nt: TGTGCCAGTGGGGGTAGGAGGAACTATGGCTACACCTTC

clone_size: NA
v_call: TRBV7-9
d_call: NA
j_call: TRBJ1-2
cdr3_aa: CASSHLRVLADYGYTF
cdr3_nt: TGTGCCAGCAGTCACCTGAGAGTTCTCGCGGACTATGGCTACACCTTC

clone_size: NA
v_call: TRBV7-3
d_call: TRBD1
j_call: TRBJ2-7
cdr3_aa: CASSSTGGYEQYF
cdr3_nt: TGTGCCAGCAGCTCTACAGGGGGCTACGAGCAGTACTTC

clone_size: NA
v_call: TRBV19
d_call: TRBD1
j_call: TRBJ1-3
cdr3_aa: CASSSTTGADRNTIYF
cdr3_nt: TGTGCCAGTAGTAGCACAACAGGGGCGGACAGAAACACCATATATTTT

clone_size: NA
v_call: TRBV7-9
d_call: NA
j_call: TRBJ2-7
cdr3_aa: CASKGEGEQYF
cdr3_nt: TGTGCCAGCAAGGGGGAGGGCGAGCAGTACTTC

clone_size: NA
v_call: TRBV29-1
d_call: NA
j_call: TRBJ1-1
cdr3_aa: CSGTGGGLNTEAFF
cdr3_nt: TGCAGCGGCACTGGGGGGGGGCTGAACACTGAAGCTTTCTTT

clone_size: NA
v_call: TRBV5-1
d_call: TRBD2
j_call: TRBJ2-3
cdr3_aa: CASSLQGLAEGGQYF
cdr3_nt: TGCGCCAGCAGCTTACAGGGACTAGCGGAAGGGGGGCAGTATTTT

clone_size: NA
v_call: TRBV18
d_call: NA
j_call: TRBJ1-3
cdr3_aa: CASSPRIVGGSGNTIYF
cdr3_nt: TGTGCCAGCTCACCAAGGATCGTCGGGGGCTCTGGAAACACCATATATTTT

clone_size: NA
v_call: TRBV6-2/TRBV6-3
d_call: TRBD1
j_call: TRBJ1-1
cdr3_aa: CASSDDRGLEAFF
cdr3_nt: TGTGCCAGCAGTGATGACAGGGGTCTTGAAGCTTTCTTT

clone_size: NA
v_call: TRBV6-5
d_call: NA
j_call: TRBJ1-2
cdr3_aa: CASSYRQANYGYTF
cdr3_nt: TGTGCCAGCAGTTACAGGCAAGCTAACTATGGCTACACCTTC

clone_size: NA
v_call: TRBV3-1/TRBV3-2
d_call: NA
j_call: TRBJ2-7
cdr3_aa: CASSQMSYEQYF
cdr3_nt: TGTGCCAGCAGCCAAATGTCCTACGAGCAGTACTTC

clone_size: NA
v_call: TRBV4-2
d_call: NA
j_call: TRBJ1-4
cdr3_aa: CASSQDPDEKLFF
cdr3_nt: TGTGCCAGCAGCCAAGATCCTGATGAAAAACTGTTTTTT

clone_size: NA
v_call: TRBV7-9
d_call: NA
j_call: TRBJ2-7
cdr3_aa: CASSLAQSYEQYF
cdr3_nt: TGTGCCAGCAGCTTAGCGCAAAGCTACGAGCAGTACTTC